One and the same sample provided the 20 T cell receptor beta chains below, sequenced in a study of blood T cell repertoires in COVID-19. Produced via immunoSEQ multiplex PCR; TCRdb's table is partial and in-frame only. The top ten clones hold roughly a sixth of a sample with 150,000 to 200,000 clones, roughly 90% of them seen once. The sample was peripheral blood. The receptors were sampled from a man aged 55 to 70 with active or convalescent COVID-19.

This clone turned up a few times. The chain couples TRBV7-9 to TRBJ2-2; the D gene is possibly TRBD2 (5 bases). CDR1 and CDR2 from the germline V gene are SEHNR and FQNEAQ (reference sequence). V was clipped by 2 bases and J by 2 bases, with 6 bases between them. The CDR3 sequence is 14 residues long. The DNA of the CDR3 is TGTGCCAGCAGCTTAACGGGAAACACCGGGGAGCTGTTTTTT. This translates into CASSLTGNTGELFF.

CDR3 in DNA: TGTGCCAGTAGTATAGAGGCAGGATATGGCTACACCTTC. Protein: CASSIEAGYGYTF. V gene TRBV19 combines with J gene TRBJ1-2; D is uncertain. This CDR3 contains 13 residues. Trimming cost V 0 bases and J 5 bases, with 7 bases left between them. Germline V gene data show CDR1 as LNHDA and CDR2 as SQIVND (reference sequence).

CDR3 sequence reads: CASRMNREASTEAFF. The CDR3 coding sequence is TGTGCCAGTCGCATGAACAGGGAAGCGAGCACTGAAGCTTTCTTT. The gene calls are TRBV6-5 and TRBJ1-1; the D gene is possibly TRBD1 (6 bases). The CDR3 runs 15 residues. Looked up from germline, CDR1 is MNHEY and CDR2 is SVGAGI. Trimming stripped 9 bases from V and 4 bases from J, with 21 bases between.

The chain employs TRBV2 and TRBJ2-5; possible D gene TRBD1, 6 bases. V lost 2 bases to trimming and J lost 5 bases, with 15 bases between them. Germline V gene lookup returns CDR1 SNHLY and CDR2 FYNNEI. There are 15 residues in the CDR3. The CDR3 loop reads CASSENTGITETQYF. CDR3 DNA: TGTGCCAGCAGTGAAAATACAGGGATAACGGAGACCCAGTACTTC.

The chain is built from TRBV7-9 and TRBJ2-2; 7 bases fit TRBD1. V shed 5 bases and J 1 base; nucleotides not matched to a gene: 1. CDR3 length: 14 residues. Germline V lookup: CDR1 SEHNR, CDR2 FQNEAQ (reference sequence). The CDR3, as DNA: TGTGCCAGCAGCCGGACAGGGAACACCGGGGAGCTGTTTTTT. This encodes CASSRTGNTGELFF. Complete variable domain (other parts from reference TRBV7-9 and TRBJ2-2): DTGVSQNPRHKITKRGQNVTFRCDPISEHNRLYWYRQTLGQGPEFLTYFQNEAQLEKSRLLSDRFSAERPKGSFSTLEIQRTEQGDSAMYLCASSRTGNTGELFFGEGSRLTVL.

V gene TRBV19 combines with J gene TRBJ1-2; TRBD1 matches 7 bases. CDR1 and CDR2 (germline): LNHDA, SQIVND (reference sequence). J gave up 4 bases and V 8 bases, and 10 bases lay outside the gene matches. This CDR3 region has 14 residues. CDR3 protein: CASLTGQPPYGYTF. For the CDR3, the DNA is TGTGCCAGTTTGACGGGACAGCCTCCCTATGGCTACACCTTC.

The rearrangement joins TRBV7-8 to TRBJ1-2, with TRBD1 identical over 9 bases. The CDR3 is 15 residues long. J lost 4 bases, V lost 3 bases, and 6 bases had no gene match. Germline lookup yields CDR1 SGHVS and CDR2 FQNEAQ. CDR3 in DNA: TGTGCCAGCAGCTTCCGGGACAGGGCTTTCTATGGCTACACCTTC. The encoded protein is CASSFRDRAFYGYTF. Variable domain in full (rest from reference TRBV7-8 and TRBJ1-2): GAGVSQSPRYKVAKRGQDVALRCDPISGHVSLFWYQQALGQGPEFLTYFQNEAQLDKSGLPSDRFFAERPEGSVSTLKIQRTQQEDSAVYLCASSFRDRAFYGYTFGSGTRLTVV.

This rearrangement joins TRBV5-1 to TRBJ2-7; TRBD2 aligns across 9 bases. The V gene end was trimmed by 4 bases and the J gene end by 4 bases; junction bases not matched to a gene: 18. CDR1 and CDR2 (germline): SGHRS, YFSETQ. The CDR3 covers 18 residues. CDR3 sequence (DNA): TGCGCCAGCAGCATACAGGGGTCCGCGGGAGGGTCGCAGTACGAGCAGTACTTC. Protein product: CASSIQGSAGGSQYEQYF.

This chain links TRBV19 with TRBJ1-1; 9 bases are a match to TRBD1. The V segment lost 7 bases and the J segment 11 bases; nucleotides outside the gene matches: 8. The CDR3 covers 12 residues. Germline V gives CDR1 LNHDA, CDR2 SQIVND (reference sequence). CDR3 sequence: CASTTGTGFAFF. The CDR3 DNA follows: TGTGCCAGTACCACCGGGACAGGGTTCGCTTTCTTT.

This chain connects TRBV11-3 to TRBJ2-1, with no clear D. CDR1 SGHNT and CDR2 YENEEA come from the germline V gene. The V end was cut by 1 base, the J end by 13 bases, with 11 bases between. CDR3 length equals 12 residues. CDR3 bases: TGTGCCAGCAGCTTAGTTGCGGATCATCAGTTCTTC. Translation: CASSLVADHQFF.

The chain joins TRBV28 to TRBJ1-2; 8 nucleotides line up with TRBD1. The CDR3 sequence is 12 residues long. The V and J ends lost 1 base and 12 bases, in that order; junction bases with no gene match: 4. Germline V gene sequence: CDR1 MDHEN, CDR2 SYDVKM. CDR3 residues: CASSLSAGGNTF. The CDR3 nucleotides read TGTGCCAGCAGTTTATCAGCAGGGGGCAACACCTTC.

The V call is TRBV5-1, the J call TRBJ1-1; 11 nucleotides agree with TRBD1. Germline CDR1 and CDR2: SGHRS and YFSETQ. The length of the CDR3 is 16 residues. V gave up 1 base and J gave up 7 bases; unmatched junction bases: 9. The CDR3, as DNA: TGCGCCAGCAGCTTGTCGGGACAGGGGGGTTCGAGTGAAGCTTTCTTT. It specifies CASSLSGQGGSSEAFF. The complete variable domain, with remaining parts taken from reference TRBV5-1 and TRBJ1-1, reads KAGVTQTPRYLIKTRGQQVTLSCSPISGHRSVSWYQQTPGQGLQFLFEYFSETQRNKGNFPGRFSGRQFSNSRSEMNVSTLELGDSALYLCASSLSGQGGSSEAFFGQGTRLTVV.

This rearrangement joins TRBV29-1 to TRBJ2-7; 9 bases fit TRBD1. V dropped 3 bases and J dropped 6; count of bases not matched to a gene: 3. The CDR3 is 12 residues long. Germline CDR1 and CDR2: SQVTM and ANQGSEA. The CDR3 DNA sequence: TGCAGCGTTGATACAGGGGGCGCCGAGCAGTACTTC. Protein: CSVDTGGAEQYF.

V usage is TRBV5-1 and J usage is TRBJ1-2, with TRBD1 as a possible D gene (6 bases). The CDR3 extends over 14 amino acids. Germline-derived CDR1 and CDR2 are SGHRS and YFSETQ. V was clipped by 4 bases and J by 1 base, with 11 bases between them. DNA of the CDR3: TGCGCCAGCAGCCCGACAGGACTTAACTATGGCTACACCTTC. It specifies CASSPTGLNYGYTF.

Written as DNA, the CDR3 is TGTGCCAGCAGCCCGGGGGAAGGGTACGGGACCCAGTACTTC. Its protein product is CASSPGEGYGTQYF. The chain uses TRBV7-9 and TRBJ2-5; tentative D call: TRBD2 (6 bases). The CDR3 has 14 residues. V was clipped by 5 bases and J by 7 bases, with 17 bases between them. In germline, CDR1 is SEHNR, CDR2 FQNEAQ (reference sequence).

The chain couples TRBV7-9 to TRBJ1-2; D possibly corresponds to TRBD1 (5 bases). This CDR3 has 16 residues. From germline, CDR1 is SEHNR and CDR2 FQNEAQ (reference sequence). Trimming stripped 2 bases from V and 3 bases from J, with 16 bases between. CDR3 in amino acids: CASSLFAGNLDYGYTF. The CDR3 nucleotides are TGTGCCAGCAGCTTATTTGCAGGGAATCTAGACTATGGCTACACCTTC.

The rearrangement uses TRBV15 and TRBJ2-2; maybe TRBD2 (5 bases). This CDR3 contains 16 residues. Trimming shortened V by 4 bases and J by 0 bases, and 12 bases separated the two germline ends. Germline V gene data show CDR1 as LNHNV and CDR2 as YYDKDF (reference sequence). CDR3 sequence reads: CATSNGLNTNTGELFF. The CDR3 region has the DNA TGTGCCACCAGCAACGGACTTAATACGAACACCGGGGAGCTGTTTTTT.

The chain joins TRBV27 to TRBJ2-2; TRBD2 matches at 11 bases. With V trimmed by 0 bases and J by 3 bases, 9 bases remained unmatched. Germline V gene data show CDR1 as MNHEY and CDR2 as SMNVEV (reference sequence). This CDR3 is built from 19 residues. In nucleotides, the CDR3 is TGTGCCAGCAGTTTATCTTTTACTAGCGGGGGAGACTACACCGGGGAGCTGTTTTTT. This translates into CASSLSFTSGGDYTGELFF.

The V gene is TRBV24-1, the J gene TRBJ2-5, with TRBD2 as a possible D gene (5 bases). Germline V CDR1 and CDR2: KGHDR, SFDVKD. V lost 0 bases and J lost 5, with 21 bases in between. The CDR3 spans 18 residues. CDR3 DNA sequence: TGTGCCACCAGTGATTTGGGGGAGAGGTTATTTCTACGGGAGACCCAGTACTTC. This sequence encodes CATSDLGERLFLRETQYF.

This rearrangement joins TRBV10-2 to TRBJ1-3, with D tentatively TRBD1 (5 bases). This CDR3 has 17 amino acids. Looked up from germline, CDR1 is WSHSY and CDR2 is SAAADI. The V end lost 1 base, the J end lost 6 bases, and 19 bases lay between the germline ends. The CDR3 here is CASSELVMQGGENTIYF. The CDR3 DNA reads TGCGCCAGCAGTGAGTTGGTTATGCAGGGAGGGGAAAACACCATATATTTT.